Following are 26 T cell receptor beta chains from one sample sequenced in a study of T cells in Graves' hyperthyroidism and ophthalmopathy. The TCR beta CDR3 regions underwent amplification using RNA transcripts as the source. The HTBI primer set served for first-round RT-PCR of the TCR CDR3. From the multiplex PCR reads, TCRdb called clonotypes with MiXCR, one entry per CDR3 protein. The data show over 700,000 distinct CDR3 sequences, about 38% seen once. The source material was blood. These receptors originate from a man between 18 and 35 years old with Graves' hyperthyroidism.

The V and J genes are TRBV29-1 and TRBJ2-5, with 8 bases identical to TRBD2. Losses at the gene ends were 8 bases for V and 5 bases for J; bases not matched to a gene: 10. CDR1 is SQVTM, CDR2 ANQGSEA, per germline. The CDR3 extends over 13 amino acids. CDR3 loop: CSLDLAGGETQYF. The CDR3 nucleotides are TGCAGCTTGGACCTAGCGGGCGGGGAGACCCAGTACTTC.

This clonotype was picked up many times. The J gene is TRBJ2-5, the V gene TRBV5-1, with 8 bases lining up with TRBD1. V lost 0 bases to trimming and J lost 4 bases; unmatched junction nucleotides: 8. Germline V CDR1 and CDR2: SGHRS, YFSETQ. CDR3 length: 16 amino acids. The CDR3 coding sequence is TGCGCCAGCAGCTTGGCTGGACAGGGTGGTGGAGAGACCCAGTACTTC. Its translation: CASSLAGQGGGETQYF.

In its sample, this clonotype was seen many times. The rearrangement links TRBV7-2 to TRBJ1-6; 11 bases are a match to TRBD1. The CDR3 is made up of 16 amino acids. The V gene's germline CDR1 is SGHTA and CDR2 FQGNSA. Trimming removed 5 bases from V and 3 bases from J; junction bases left unmatched: 3. The CDR3 bases are TGTGCCAGCAGCCCAGGGACAGGGGGCTATAATTCACCCCTCCACTTT. It codes for CASSPGTGGYNSPLHF.

V gene TRBV20-1 combines with J gene TRBJ1-6; a weak D match, TRBD1 (6 bases). V was shortened by 5 bases and J by 9 bases, with 17 bases between the two germline ends. The CDR3 totals 14 residues. Germline CDR1 and CDR2: DFQATT and SNEGSKA (reference sequence). Here the CDR3 DNA reads TGCAGTGCTTCTGGTACAGGGAATAGTTCACCCCTCCACTTT. It encodes CSASGTGNSSPLHF.

J is TRBJ1-1 and V is TRBV6-2 or TRBV6-3; the D gene is possibly TRBD1 (6 bases). CDR3 length: 11 residues. Germline-derived CDR1 and CDR2 are MNHEY and SVGEGT. The V and J ends lost 5 bases and 7 bases respectively, with 8 bases between them. CDR3 protein: CASSAGDEAFF. The CDR3 DNA reads TGTGCCAGCAGTGCAGGGGATGAAGCTTTCTTT.

This clonotype occurred a few times. The rearrangement joins TRBV12-3 or TRBV12-4 to TRBJ2-7, with TRBD2 matching over 11 bases. V shed 3 bases, J shed 5 bases, and the junction held 6 bases outside the gene matches. The CDR3 contains 15 residues. The CDR3 region is CASSFSGGAGNEQYF. As DNA, the CDR3 is TGTGCCAGCAGTTTTAGCGGGGGGGCCGGGAACGAGCAGTACTTC.

The chain joins TRBV2 to TRBJ1-4, with D tentatively TRBD1 (6 bases). Per the germline V gene, CDR1 is SNHLY and CDR2 is FYNNEI. V shed 5 bases and J shed 2 bases, with 18 bases lying between them. The CDR3 covers 17 residues. The CDR3 DNA reads as TGTGCCAGCAGTAAGGACAGCCAATTCCATACTAATGAAAAACTGTTTTTT. It translates to CASSKDSQFHTNEKLFF.

Worth noting for this clonotype: This sequence may be a read error, since a much larger clone differs from it by one base. The chain combines TRBV24-1 with TRBJ2-7; maybe TRBD1 (6 bases). Germline-derived CDR1 and CDR2 are KGHDR and SFDVKD. This CDR3 is 14 amino acids long. The V end lost 3 bases, the J end lost 2 bases, and 10 bases lay between the germline ends. This chain's CDR3 is CATSDRTEPYEQYF. In nucleotides, the CDR3 is TGTGCCACCAGTGATCGGACAGAGCCCTACGAGCAGTACTTC.

Details on this clonotype: This may arise from a read error, as a much more abundant clone is one base away. The rearrangement uses TRBV5-8 and TRBJ1-6, with D hard to call. The germline V and J ends were trimmed by 2 bases and 0 bases, with 6 bases remaining between them. Germline V gene sequence: CDR1 SGHTS, CDR2 YDEGEE. The CDR3 consists of 15 residues. CDR3 sequence: CASSLSDSYNSPLHF. DNA for the CDR3: TGTGCCAGCAGCTTAAGCGACTCCTATAATTCACCCCTCCACTTT.

CDR3 loop: CASSTEGYSNQPQHF. The CDR3 region has the DNA TGTGCCAGCTCAACGGAGGGCTATAGCAATCAGCCCCAGCATTTT. The chain links TRBV18 to TRBJ1-5; D not resolved. The V end was cut by 5 bases, the J end by 0 bases, with 11 bases between. The CDR3 spans 15 residues. Germline V gene lookup returns CDR1 KGHSH and CDR2 LQKENI.

This rearrangement joins TRBV6-6 to TRBJ2-7; possible D gene TRBD2, 5 bases. Deletions cut 0 bases from V and 5 bases from J, with 14 bases between. The CDR3 sequence is 15 residues long. The germline V gene encodes CDR1 MNHNY and CDR2 SVGAGI (reference sequence). The CDR3 sequence: CASSYSMRVRDEQYF. The CDR3 DNA follows: TGTGCCAGCAGTTACTCGATGAGGGTACGGGACGAGCAGTACTTC.

The V and J genes are TRBV6-5 and TRBJ1-2; D uncertain. CDR3 size: 12 residues. Trimming shortened V by 7 bases and J by 3 bases, and 9 bases separated the two germline ends. Germline V gene lookup returns CDR1 MNHEY and CDR2 SVGAGI. CDR3 DNA: TGTGCCAGCACTAACAGACACTATGGCTACACCTTC. It is translated as CASTNRHYGYTF.

The genes are TRBV4-3 and TRBJ1-1, with D maybe TRBD1 (5 bases). CDR1 is LGHNA, CDR2 YSLEER, per germline. V shed 0 bases and J shed 0 bases, with 11 bases lying between them. CDR3 length: 16 residues. The CDR3 DNA is TGCGCCAGCAGCCAAGATCTGGGGGAGATGAACACTGAAGCTTTCTTT. Its protein product is CASSQDLGEMNTEAFF.

This clonotype was observed a few times. The rearrangement joins TRBV6-6 to TRBJ1-2, with 10 bases identical to TRBD1. The CDR3 spans 14 residues. Germline values: CDR1 MNHNY, CDR2 SVGAGI (reference sequence). J gave up 1 base and V 11 bases, and 7 bases lay outside the gene matches. The CDR3 loop is CAGSGTGDNYGYTF. CDR3 nucleotides: TGTGCCGGGTCAGGGACAGGGGATAACTATGGCTACACCTTC.

On this clonotype itself: A single base separates this from a much larger clone, so it may be a read error. The rearrangement uses TRBV20-1 and TRBJ1-1; possibly TRBD1 for D (6 bases). Per the germline V gene, CDR1 is DFQATT and CDR2 is SNEGSKA (reference sequence). Deletions cut 6 bases from V and 6 bases from J, with 20 bases between. The CDR3 runs to 14 residues. CDR3 residues: CSARGAVGYAEAFF. The CDR3 DNA reads as TGCAGTGCAAGGGGGGCAGTCGGATACGCTGAAGCTTTCTTT.

This clonotype was recorded at least ten times. The chain is built from TRBV29-1 and TRBJ1-3; D is ambiguous. The CDR3 is 17 residues long. CDR1 is SQVTM and CDR2 is ANQGSEA in the germline V gene. The V end lost 0 bases, the J end lost 3 bases, and 18 bases lay between the germline ends. The CDR3 DNA reads TGCAGCGTTGAAGAGAGCGGTCAGACCTTAGTTGGAAACACCATATATTTT. Its translation: CSVEESGQTLVGNTIYF.

The rearrangement joins TRBV4-2 to TRBJ1-1, with 10 bases matching TRBD1. Germline lookup yields CDR1 LGHNA and CDR2 YNFKEQ. V shed 4 bases and J 5 bases; nucleotides not matched to a gene: 7. The CDR3 is made up of 15 amino acids. The CDR3 region has the DNA TGTGCCAGCAGCCGTTTGGGACAGGGGAGGACTGAAGCTTTCTTT. Its protein is CASSRLGQGRTEAFF.

This chain connects TRBV7-2 to TRBJ2-7; D is unresolved. The CDR3 is 14 amino acids. The germline V and J ends were trimmed by 5 bases and 1 base, with 12 bases remaining between them. Per the germline V gene, CDR1 is SGHTA and CDR2 is FQGNSA. The CDR3 nucleotides read TGTGCCAGCAGCCAAGATACGCCGTCCTACGAGCAGTACTTC. This encodes CASSQDTPSYEQYF.

Concerning this clonotype: The conserved phenylalanine or tryptophan normally closing the CDR3 is absent here, so this likely arose from a read error. The chain has TRBV6-5 and TRBJ1-4, with a weak D call TRBD1 (6 bases). The CDR3 has 13 amino acids. Trimming pared 8 bases from V and 8 bases from J, leaving 15 bases between. The germline V gene has CDR1 MNHEY and CDR2 SVGAGI. CDR3 coding DNA: TGTGCCAGCGGCGGGGGCGCCTGGGAAAAACTGTTTTTA. Its protein is CASGGGAWEKLFL.

About this clonotype itself: This may arise from a read error, as a much more abundant clone is one base away. This chain uses TRBV10-3 with TRBJ2-7; the match to TRBD1 covers 10 bases. From germline, CDR1 is ENHRY and CDR2 SYGVKD. The CDR3 is made up of 15 amino acids. After removal of 4 bases from V and 2 bases from J, the junction contained 5 bases not matched to a gene. DNA of the CDR3: TGTGCCATCAGTGGGACGGGACAGGGGCCCTACGAGCAGTACTTC. Translated, it gives CAISGTGQGPYEQYF.

This clonotype has more than one count but fewer than ten. The chain links TRBV5-1 to TRBJ1-4; D is ambiguous. Between the trimmed V and J ends, which lost 4 bases and 0 bases, there was a span of 10 bases. Looked up from germline, CDR1 is SGHRS and CDR2 is YFSETQ. The CDR3 spans 15 residues. The CDR3 DNA is TGCGCCAGCAGCGCGGGAGCTGCAACTAATGAAAAACTGTTTTTT. This translates into CASSAGAATNEKLFF.

V usage is TRBV6-5 and J usage is TRBJ2-7; tentative D call: TRBD2 (6 bases). This CDR3 is 17 amino acids long. Trimming stripped 6 bases from V and 3 bases from J, with 24 bases between. Germline V gene lookup returns CDR1 MNHEY and CDR2 SVGAGI. This CDR3 is CASRGTSRVVPIYEQYF. Here the CDR3 DNA reads TGTGCCAGCAGGGGGACTTCGAGGGTAGTACCAATCTACGAGCAGTACTTC.

This clonotype has more than one count but fewer than ten. The V and J genes are TRBV4-3 and TRBJ2-7; TRBD2 is a possible D gene (6 bases). V was cut by 0 bases and J by 2 bases, with 11 bases left in between. The CDR3 has 15 amino acids. CDR1 is LGHNA, CDR2 YSLEER, per germline. CDR3 protein: CASSQDWRRAYEQYF. The CDR3 nucleotides are TGCGCCAGCAGCCAAGACTGGCGGAGGGCCTACGAGCAGTACTTC.

This chain uses TRBV10-3 with TRBJ2-7; 10 positions agree with TRBD1. This CDR3 region has 16 residues. Germline V gene data show CDR1 as ENHRY and CDR2 as SYGVKD. The ends lost 4 bases at V and 0 bases at J; junction bases unmatched: 6. The CDR3: CAISVTRTGGSYEQYF. The CDR3 nucleotides read TGTGCCATCAGTGTAACGCGGACAGGGGGCTCCTACGAGCAGTACTTC.

The rearrangement uses TRBV9 and TRBJ1-1; D call uncertain. V was cut by 4 bases and J by 0 bases, with 22 bases left in between. The CDR3 spans 18 residues. The germline V gene has CDR1 SGDLS and CDR2 YYNGEE. The CDR3 coding sequence is TGTGCCAGCAGCTCGACTGACTCTTGGGCCTCAATGAACACTGAAGCTTTCTTT. This gives the protein CASSSTDSWASMNTEAFF.

The CDR3 DNA is TGTGCCAGCAGCCAAGCCATCTCCCACTACGAGCAGTACTTC. Its protein product is CASSQAISHYEQYF. The chain recombines TRBV3-1 with TRBJ2-7; D is uncertain. Trimming took 1 base from V and 3 from J, leaving 10 bases between them. Germline-derived CDR1 and CDR2 are LGHDT and YNNKEL (reference sequence). The CDR3 spans 14 residues.